Shown below are 22 T cell receptor beta chains from a single sample sequenced in a study of vaccination and CD4 T cells after COVID-19. The treatment denotes: roughly ten-day PBMC culture with coronavirus spike peptide pools or control peptides (ViraFEST assay). The Oncomine TCR Beta short-read assay was applied to DNA of cultured CD4+ T cells. TCRdb re-called the PCR reads with MiXCR, one entry per CDR3 protein. Here the sample spans some 16,000 distinct CDR3 sequences, 60% to 80% being singletons. No antigens are known for them. Sequencing input: CD4+ T cells from blood, cultured in vitro. The receptors were sampled from a human donor who had recovered from COVID-19.

This chain connects TRBV6-1 to TRBJ1-2, with a possible D match to TRBD1 (6 bases). V was pared by 4 bases and J by 2 bases, with 11 bases between. Per germline, CDR1 MNHNS and CDR2 SASEGT. The CDR3 covers 14 residues. CDR3 DNA sequence: TGTGCCAGCAGTGGACGGGGGGCAAACTATGGCTACACCTTC. Translation gives CASSGRGANYGYTF.

A few counts support this clonotype. The chain combines TRBV15 with TRBJ2-5; D call uncertain. Germline CDR1 is LNHNV and CDR2 is YYDKDF (reference sequence). The V end was cut by 1 base, the J end by 5 bases, with 8 bases between. CDR3 length: 13 amino acids. Written as DNA, the CDR3 is TGTGCCACCAGCAGAGGGGTATTGGAGACCCAGTACTTC. Its translation is CATSRGVLETQYF.

This chain links TRBV11-2 with TRBJ2-3; 10 bases map to TRBD2. The CDR3 consists of 17 residues. V shed 5 bases and J 8 bases; nucleotides not matched to a gene: 16. The germline V gene encodes CDR1 SGHAT and CDR2 FQNNGV. The CDR3: CASSLRFPAGGPGTQYF. CDR3 nucleotides: TGTGCCAGCAGCCTTAGGTTTCCAGCGGGGGGGCCAGGTACGCAGTATTTT. The complete variable domain, with remaining parts taken from reference TRBV11-2 and TRBJ2-3, reads EAGVAQSPRYKIIEKRQSVAFWCNPISGHATLYWYQQILGQGPKLLIQFQNNGVVDDSQLPKDRFSAERLKGVDSTLKIQPAKLEDSAVYLCASSLRFPAGGPGTQYFGPGTRLTVL.

The sample holds a few counts of this clonotype. The chain has TRBV6-5 and TRBJ2-2; D not resolved. Deletions cut 0 bases from V and 10 bases from J, with 15 bases between. CDR3 length: 15 residues. Germline CDR1 is MNHEY and CDR2 is SVGAGI. CDR3 residues: CASSYSSHLRVELFF. The CDR3 DNA reads as TGTGCCAGCAGTTACTCGAGTCATCTCCGGGTGGAGCTGTTTTTT.

This clonotype was counted between two and nine times. J is TRBJ1-2 and V is TRBV5-1, with D unresolved. The germline V gene encodes CDR1 SGHRS and CDR2 YFSETQ. This CDR3 has 14 amino acids. V was trimmed by 4 bases and J by 2 bases, leaving 12 bases between them. CDR3 amino acids: CASSRGLSNYGYTF. The CDR3 DNA is TGCGCCAGCAGCCGTGGACTGTCCAACTATGGCTACACCTTC.

The CDR3 sequence: CASSAANYGYTF. The CDR3 region has the DNA TGTGCCAGCAGCGCAGCTAACTATGGCTACACCTTC. The chain links TRBV28 to TRBJ1-2, with D hard to call. The CDR3 is 12 residues long. Per the germline V gene, CDR1 is MDHEN and CDR2 is SYDVKM. V was clipped by 6 bases and J by 0 bases, with 5 bases between them.

The V call is TRBV19, the J call TRBJ1-3; D is undetermined. Trimming pared 4 bases from V and 1 base from J, leaving 20 bases between. CDR3 length: 18 residues. Germline V gene sequence: CDR1 LNHDA, CDR2 SQIVND (reference sequence). The chain's CDR3 is CASSTGSLRGTSGNTIYF. The DNA of the CDR3 is TGTGCCAGTAGTACGGGAAGCCTTCGAGGAACTTCTGGAAACACCATATATTTT.

This clonotype was recorded only once. The chain recombines TRBV5-4 with TRBJ2-3; no firm D call. The ends were cut back, 6 bases at V and 5 bases at J, with 22 bases in the middle. This CDR3 region has 16 residues. Germline assignment: CDR1 SGHNT and CDR2 YYREEE (reference sequence). The CDR3: CASTNQMEQSLDTQYF. The CDR3 DNA is TGTGCCAGCACCAACCAAATGGAACAGTCGCTAGATACGCAGTATTTT.

Here the CDR3 reads CASSLPNEKLFF. In DNA, the CDR3 is TGTGCCAGCAGCTTACCTAATGAAAAACTGTTTTTT. The V and J genes are TRBV7-6 and TRBJ1-4; D remains unclear. This CDR3 contains 12 residues. V was clipped by 2 bases and J by 3 bases, with 1 base between them. Germline assignment: CDR1 SGHVS and CDR2 FNYEAQ.

A few counts support this clonotype. This chain links TRBV5-4 with TRBJ2-5; 8 bases agree with TRBD1. Germline lookup yields CDR1 SGHNT and CDR2 YYREEE (reference sequence). V lost 0 bases and J lost 4; bases outside the gene matches: 5. The CDR3 is 15 amino acids. CDR3 DNA sequence: TGTGCCAGCAGCTTGGGTGGACAGGGACGAGAGACCCAGTACTTC. The encoded protein is CASSLGGQGRETQYF.

This clonotype was recorded a few times. The gene calls are TRBV20-1 and TRBJ1-3, with a weak D call TRBD1 (5 bases). This CDR3 spans 14 amino acids. V lost 0 bases and J lost 2, with 8 bases in between. The germline CDR1 and CDR2 sequences are DFQATT and SNEGSKA (reference sequence). DNA for the CDR3: TGCAGTGCTAGAGATAAGGGGCCTGGAAACACCATATATTTT. Translated, it gives CSARDKGPGNTIYF.

V gene TRBV7-9 combines with J gene TRBJ2-3, with 13 bases lining up with TRBD2. The V and J ends lost 5 bases and 8 bases, in that order; junction bases with no gene match: 13. Per germline, CDR1 SEHNR and CDR2 FQNEAQ (reference sequence). This CDR3 region has 17 residues. CDR3 nucleotides: TGTGCCAGCAGCCCCAGACTAGCGGGGGGCTTACTCAGTACGCAGTATTTT. Amino acid sequence: CASSPRLAGGLLSTQYF.

This clonotype was observed a few times. The V call is TRBV7-2, the J call TRBJ1-2; the D gene is possibly TRBD1 (5 bases). The V gene lost 4 bases and the J gene lost 7 bases, with 13 bases spanning the gap. CDR3 length: 13 amino acids. Germline-derived CDR1 and CDR2 are SGHTA and FQGNSA. The CDR3 DNA follows: TGTGCCAGCAGCTCACGGACAATTTCTGGCTACACCTTC. Its translation is CASSSRTISGYTF. Using reference TRBV7-2 and TRBJ1-2 for the parts outside the CDR3, the full variable domain is GAGVSQSPSNKVTEKGKDVELRCDPISGHTALYWYRQSLGQGLEFLIYFQGNSAPDKSGLPSDRFSAERTGGSVSTLTIQRTQQEDSAVYLCASSSRTISGYTFGSGTRLTVV.

This clonotype came up a few times. This chain connects TRBV20-1 to TRBJ2-2, with 9 bases identical to TRBD2. The CDR3 sequence is 15 residues long. The germline CDR1 and CDR2 sequences are DFQATT and SNEGSKA (reference sequence). With V trimmed by 6 bases and J by 4 bases, 9 bases remained unmatched. The CDR3 loop reads CSAKDSGRGTGELFF. The CDR3 DNA reads TGCAGTGCAAAAGATAGCGGGAGAGGCACCGGGGAGCTGTTTTTT.

This chain connects TRBV7-3 to TRBJ1-6; a weak D match, TRBD1 (5 bases). This CDR3 has 14 residues. Germline V gene data show CDR1 as SGHTA and CDR2 as FQGTGA. The ends were cut back, 8 bases at V and 6 bases at J, with 14 bases in the middle. CDR3: CASARKGTNSPLHF. CDR3 bases: TGTGCCAGCGCGCGGAAGGGGACTAATTCACCCCTCCACTTT.

As DNA, the CDR3 is TGTGCCAGCAGGCTCGACAGCTTTCCCGATCAGCCCCAGCATTTT. This encodes CASRLDSFPDQPQHF. The V call is TRBV2, the J call TRBJ1-5, with D tentatively TRBD1 (5 bases). CDR1 SNHLY and CDR2 FYNNEI come from the germline V gene. V lost 6 bases to trimming and J lost 5 bases, with 17 bases between them. This CDR3 is 15 amino acids long.

This chain connects TRBV7-9 to TRBJ1-4; 9 bases map to TRBD1. J lost 11 bases, V lost 5 bases, and 9 bases had no gene match. The CDR3 contains 14 residues. Germline-derived CDR1 and CDR2 are SEHNR and FQNEAQ (reference sequence). The CDR3 reads CASSVEGQGSKLFF. The CDR3 nucleotides are TGTGCCAGCAGCGTCGAGGGACAGGGTTCGAAACTGTTTTTT.

The chain uses TRBV12-3 or TRBV12-4 and TRBJ2-1, with 10 bases identical to TRBD2. Trimming at V came to 4 bases and at J to 5 bases, leaving 14 bases not matched to a gene. The length of the CDR3 is 18 residues. The chain's CDR3 is CASSSGGFSGRIDNEQFF. The CDR3 nucleotides read TGTGCCAGCAGTTCTGGCGGTTTTAGCGGGAGGATCGACAATGAGCAGTTCTTC.

This sequence joins TRBV24-1 and TRBJ2-3, with D tentatively TRBD2 (6 bases). Germline V gene sequence: CDR1 KGHDR, CDR2 SFDVKD. There are 15 residues in the CDR3. The V end was cut by 1 base, the J end by 4 bases, with 11 bases between. CDR3 in DNA: TGTGCCACCAGTGATTTTGACGGGGGAGCAGATACGCAGTATTTT. This sequence encodes CATSDFDGGADTQYF.

This clonotype was found a few times. The chain joins TRBV7-2 to TRBJ1-1; TRBD1 agrees at 7 bases. The CDR3 has 15 amino acids. V was pared by 5 bases and J by 0 bases, with 6 bases of the junction left unmatched. Per the germline V gene, CDR1 is SGHTA and CDR2 is FQGNSA. CDR3 sequence: CASSPQGWMNTEAFF. In DNA, the CDR3 is TGTGCCAGCAGCCCACAGGGGTGGATGAACACTGAAGCTTTCTTT.

V and J are TRBV27 and TRBJ1-6, with 8 bases identical to TRBD1. The V gene end was trimmed by 5 bases and the J gene end by 9 bases; junction bases not matched to a gene: 9. This CDR3 has 15 amino acids. Germline V gives CDR1 MNHEY, CDR2 SMNVEV (reference sequence). In nucleotides, the CDR3 is TGTGCCAGCAGTGAGGGGGACAGGTTGATTTCACCCCTCCACTTT. Amino acids: CASSEGDRLISPLHF.

The chain recombines TRBV19 with TRBJ1-1; D might be TRBD1 (5 bases). Trimming took 1 base from V and 4 from J, leaving 10 bases between them. The CDR3 runs 14 residues. Germline V CDR1 and CDR2: LNHDA, SQIVND (reference sequence). CDR3 nucleotides: TGTGCCAGTAGTATAGGAGGCAGGGTCACTGAAGCTTTCTTT. Residues: CASSIGGRVTEAFF.